These 17 T cell receptor beta chains came from one sample sequenced in a study of blood T cell repertoires in COVID-19 (dated by TCRdb to 2020 to 2021). To prepare the library, the immunoSEQ multiplex PCR assay was applied. TCRdb's version of the immuneACCESS table is confined to in-frame rearrangements and falls short of the full clone set. An unresolved V gene accounts for under half of the shortfall where checked; the remainder is of unknown origin. The sample table contains approximately 290,000 clones; only one count was recorded for roughly 89% of them. The ten most abundant clones make up around 0.84% of the sample. Source material: peripheral blood. The receptors were sampled from a young man with acute or convalescent COVID-19.

V and J are TRBV25-1 and TRBJ1-2; D gene uncertain. Trimming left V 2 bases short and J 0 bases short, with 4 bases between. Germline V gives CDR1 MGHDK, CDR2 SYGVNS. This CDR3 contains 13 residues. CDR3 loop: CASSERANYGYTF. The CDR3 nucleotides read TGTGCCAGCAGTGAACGAGCTAACTATGGCTACACCTTC.

This chain joins TRBV24-1 and TRBJ1-5; 7 positions agree with TRBD1. CDR3 size: 13 residues. CDR1 and CDR2 (germline): KGHDR, SFDVKD. After removal of 7 bases from V and 2 bases from J, the junction contained 1 base not matched to a gene. The CDR3 bases are TGTGCCACCAGAGACAGGGGCAATCAGCCCCAGCATTTT. Its protein is CATRDRGNQPQHF.

The chain joins TRBV5-6 to TRBJ2-2; D perhaps matches TRBD1 (7 bases). Germline V gives CDR1 SGHDT, CDR2 YYEEEE. This CDR3 has 14 residues. V lost 4 bases, J lost 4 bases, and 11 bases lay in between. The CDR3 loop reads CASSPQGGTGELFF. In DNA form, the CDR3 reads TGTGCCAGCAGCCCGCAGGGGGGCACCGGGGAGCTGTTTTTT.

The V call is TRBV5-1, the J call TRBJ1-3; D gene ambiguous. V was cut by 3 bases and J by 1 base, with 11 bases left in between. The CDR3 runs 15 residues. The germline V gene has CDR1 SGHRS and CDR2 YFSETQ. CDR3 bases: TGCGCCAGCAGCTCCTTCGGAGCTTCTGGAAACACCATATATTTT. The encoded protein is CASSSFGASGNTIYF.

The chain combines TRBV9 with TRBJ2-5, with a weak D call TRBD2 (6 bases). From germline, CDR1 is SGDLS and CDR2 YYNGEE. CDR3 size: 16 residues. The germline V and J ends were trimmed by 2 bases and 2 bases, with 16 bases remaining between them. The CDR3 DNA reads as TGTGCCAGCAGCGTTAAAGGAGGGAGCACGCAAGAGACCCAGTACTTC. Its protein is CASSVKGGSTQETQYF.

V is TRBV30 and J is TRBJ1-1; 9 nucleotides align to TRBD1. V gave up 3 bases and J gave up 1 base; unmatched junction bases: 12. Per the germline V gene, CDR1 is GTSNPN and CDR2 is SVGIG (reference sequence). This CDR3 region has 17 residues. CDR3 DNA sequence: TGTGCCTGGAGCACACCCTGGACAGGGGAAAAGAACACTGAAGCTTTCTTT. Translating it yields CAWSTPWTGEKNTEAFF.

The V gene is TRBV28, the J gene TRBJ1-2, with 10 bases matching TRBD1. The CDR3 has 16 residues. The J segment lost 3 bases and the V segment lost 8 bases, leaving 12 bases of the junction unmatched. Germline V lookup: CDR1 MDHEN, CDR2 SYDVKM. CDR3 loop: CASSTGGQGTHYGYTF. The CDR3 DNA reads as TGTGCCAGCTCAACAGGGGGACAGGGGACGCACTATGGCTACACCTTC.

The chain recombines TRBV11-2 with TRBJ1-1, with TRBD1 matching over 7 bases. The CDR3 has 16 amino acids. The V gene's germline CDR1 is SGHAT and CDR2 FQNNGV. The ends lost 1 base at V and 4 bases at J; junction bases unmatched: 9. The DNA for the CDR3 is TGTGCCAGCAGCTTAGTTTTAAGGGGGCAGGGCACTGAAGCTTTCTTT. Translating gives CASSLVLRGQGTEAFF.

This clone was counted only a few times. This sequence joins TRBV7-3 and TRBJ1-2, with D perhaps matching TRBD1 (6 bases). Trimming took off 4 bases at V and 5 bases at J, with 8 bases between the two ends. CDR1 and CDR2 from the germline V gene are SGHTA and FQGTGA. CDR3 size: 12 residues. This CDR3 reads CASSSGTYGYTF. The CDR3 DNA reads as TGTGCCAGCAGCTCCGGGACATATGGCTACACCTTC. Filled out from reference TRBV7-3 and TRBJ1-2, the complete variable domain reads GAGVSQTPSNKVTEKGKYVELRCDPISGHTALYWYRQSLGQGPEFLIYFQGTGAADDSGLPNDRFFAVRPEGSVSTLKIQRTERGDSAVYLCASSSGTYGYTFGSGTRLTVV.

The genes are TRBV19 and TRBJ1-4; 7 positions match TRBD1. The V gene end was trimmed by 3 bases and the J gene end by 10 bases; junction bases not matched to a gene: 5. The CDR3 length is 13 residues. Per the germline V gene, CDR1 is LNHDA and CDR2 is SQIVND (reference sequence). This CDR3 is CASSIGQGGKLFF. In nucleotides, the CDR3 is TGTGCCAGTAGTATTGGGCAGGGGGGAAAACTGTTTTTT. Supplemented by reference TRBV19 and TRBJ1-4, the full variable domain reads DGGITQSPKYLFRKEGQNVTLSCEQNLNHDAMYWYRQDPGQGLRLIYYSQIVNDFQKGDIAEGYSVSREKKESFPLTVTSAQKNPTAFYLCASSIGQGGKLFFGSGTQLSVL.

The rearrangement links TRBV12-3 or TRBV12-4 to TRBJ1-1; D might be TRBD1 (6 bases). V lost 6 bases, J lost 4 bases, and 12 bases lay in between. This CDR3 comprises 13 residues. CDR3 sequence (DNA): TGTGCCAGCAGCTCTCAGGGGATCACTGAAGCTTTCTTT. The encoded protein is CASSSQGITEAFF.

The CDR3 here is CASSRLNTDTQYF. The CDR3, as DNA: TGTGCCAGCAGCAGACTGAACACAGATACGCAGTATTTT. V gene TRBV4-2 combines with J gene TRBJ2-3; the D is unclear. Germline CDR1 reads LGHNA; CDR2 reads YNFKEQ. V was trimmed by 5 bases and J by 2 bases, leaving 8 bases between them. The CDR3 is made up of 13 amino acids.

This sequence joins TRBV5-5 and TRBJ2-7, with TRBD2 matching 9 bases. The V gene's germline CDR1 is SGHKS and CDR2 YYEKEE (reference sequence). J was trimmed by 2 bases and V by 4 bases; bases with no gene match: 10. This CDR3 has 16 residues. CDR3: CASSRTSGRWPYEQYF. CDR3 in DNA: TGTGCCAGCAGCAGGACGAGCGGGAGGTGGCCCTACGAGCAGTACTTC.

The chain joins TRBV5-4 to TRBJ1-1, with 9 bases fitting TRBD1. This CDR3 comprises 15 residues. V dropped 4 bases and J dropped 5; count of bases not matched to a gene: 9. Germline V CDR1 and CDR2: SGHNT, YYREEE (reference sequence). CDR3 region: CASSANRGLSTEAFF. The CDR3 nucleotides are TGTGCCAGCAGCGCTAACAGGGGGCTTAGTACTGAAGCTTTCTTT. The whole variable domain, filled in from reference TRBV5-4 and TRBJ1-1, reads ETGVTQSPTHLIKTRGQQVTLRCSSQSGHNTVSWYQQALGQGPQFIFQYYREEENGRGNFPPRFSGLQFPNYSSELNVNALELDDSALYLCASSANRGLSTEAFFGQGTRLTVV.

This clone was detected only once. This sequence joins TRBV11-2 and TRBJ2-5; D possibly corresponds to TRBD1 (6 bases). V shed 5 bases and J shed 5 bases, with 15 bases lying between them. Germline CDR1 SGHAT, CDR2 FQNNGV. The CDR3 loop spans 14 amino acids. The CDR3 sequence: CASSLQTGRETQYF. As DNA, the CDR3 is TGTGCCAGCAGCCTACAGACAGGACGGGAGACCCAGTACTTC.

The genes are TRBV2 and TRBJ2-1; D is undetermined. Germline V gene lookup returns CDR1 SNHLY and CDR2 FYNNEI. The germline V and J ends were trimmed by 1 base and 6 bases, with 7 bases remaining between them. The CDR3 sequence is 13 residues long. Here the CDR3 DNA reads TGTGCCAGCAGTGAAGGGGCCTTCAATGAGCAGTTCTTC. This translates into CASSEGAFNEQFF. Using reference TRBV2 and TRBJ2-1 for the parts outside the CDR3, the full variable domain is EPEVTQTPSHQVTQMGQEVILRCVPISNHLYFYWYRQILGQKVEFLVSFYNNEISEKSEIFDDQFSVERPDGSNFTLKIRSTKLEDSAMYFCASSEGAFNEQFFGPGTRLTVL.

The chain combines TRBV11-3 with TRBJ1-1; the D is unclear. The CDR3 totals 13 residues. The germline gives CDR1 SGHNT, CDR2 YENEEA. Trimming took 7 bases from V and 5 from J, leaving 14 bases between them. The DNA of the CDR3 is TGTGCCAGCACCACCGGGGAGGAGACTGAAGCTTTCTTT. It codes for CASTTGEETEAFF.